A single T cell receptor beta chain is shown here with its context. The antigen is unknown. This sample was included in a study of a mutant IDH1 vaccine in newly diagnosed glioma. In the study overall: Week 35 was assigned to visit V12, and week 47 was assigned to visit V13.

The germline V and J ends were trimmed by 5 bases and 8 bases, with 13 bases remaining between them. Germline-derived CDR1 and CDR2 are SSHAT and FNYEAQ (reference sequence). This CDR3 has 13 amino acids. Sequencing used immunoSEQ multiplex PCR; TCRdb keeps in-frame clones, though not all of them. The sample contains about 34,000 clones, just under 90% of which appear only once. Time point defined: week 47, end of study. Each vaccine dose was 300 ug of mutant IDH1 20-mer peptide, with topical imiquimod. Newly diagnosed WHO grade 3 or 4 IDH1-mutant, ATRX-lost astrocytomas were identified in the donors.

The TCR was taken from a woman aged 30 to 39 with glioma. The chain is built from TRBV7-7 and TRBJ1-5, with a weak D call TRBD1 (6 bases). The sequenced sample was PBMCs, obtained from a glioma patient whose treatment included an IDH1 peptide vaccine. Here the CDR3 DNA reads TGTGCCAGCAGCCTAGTTCCAGGGGAGCCCCAGCATTTT. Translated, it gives CASSLVPGEPQHF.